This entry concerns a single T cell receptor beta chain. These data are taken from a study of T cell responses to AZD1222 COVID-19 vaccine. Using immunoSEQ multiplex PCR, the repertoire was profiled, and TCRdb retains in-frame clones only, with some absent. The sample includes some 120,000 clones, 75% to 90% of them seen just once. Deletions cut 3 bases from V and 0 bases from J, with 5 bases between. The germline gives CDR1 SGHVS, CDR2 FQNEAQ. CDR3 length: 14 amino acids. The chain couples TRBV7-8 to TRBJ2-2; D is ambiguous. Sample: peripheral blood, taken on day 0 of AZD1222 vaccination. This receptor was identified in an adult in good health. CDR3 residues: CASSFLTNTGELFF. DNA for the CDR3: TGTGCCAGCAGCTTCCTTACGAACACCGGGGAGCTGTTTTTT.